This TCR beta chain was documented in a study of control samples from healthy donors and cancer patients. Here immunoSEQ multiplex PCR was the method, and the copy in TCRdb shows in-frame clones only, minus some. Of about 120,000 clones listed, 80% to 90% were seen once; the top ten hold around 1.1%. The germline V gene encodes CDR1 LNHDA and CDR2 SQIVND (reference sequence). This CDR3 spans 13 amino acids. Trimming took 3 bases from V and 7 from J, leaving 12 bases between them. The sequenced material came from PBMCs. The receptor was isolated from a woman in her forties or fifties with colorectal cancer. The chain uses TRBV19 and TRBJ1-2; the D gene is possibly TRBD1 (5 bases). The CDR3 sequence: CASSIGGTVGYTF. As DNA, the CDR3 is TGTGCCAGTAGTATTGGGGGAACGGTTGGCTACACCTTC.